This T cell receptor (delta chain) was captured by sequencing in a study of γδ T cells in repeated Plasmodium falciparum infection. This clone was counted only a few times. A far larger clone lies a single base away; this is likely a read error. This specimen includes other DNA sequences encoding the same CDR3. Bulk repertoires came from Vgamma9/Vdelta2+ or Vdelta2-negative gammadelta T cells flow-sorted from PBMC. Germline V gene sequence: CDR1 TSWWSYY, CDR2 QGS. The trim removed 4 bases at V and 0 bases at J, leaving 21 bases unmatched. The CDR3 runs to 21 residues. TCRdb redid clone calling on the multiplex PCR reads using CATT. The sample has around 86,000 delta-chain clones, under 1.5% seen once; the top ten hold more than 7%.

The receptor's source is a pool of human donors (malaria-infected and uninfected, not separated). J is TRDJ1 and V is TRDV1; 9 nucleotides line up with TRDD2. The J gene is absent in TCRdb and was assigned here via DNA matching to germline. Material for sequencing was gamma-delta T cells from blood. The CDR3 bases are TGTGCTCTTGGGGTCTCGCCTTCCTACGTAGTGCTGGCCGAGTACACCGATAAACTCATCTTT. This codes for CALGVSPSYVVLAEYTDKLIF.